The clone carrying this TCR beta chain was observed at least ten times. The antigen remains unidentified. The data were taken from a study of regulatory T cells in long-lasting Graves disease. Study observations and caveats: Researchers examined only peripheral blood and not thyroid tissue. Favored usage of TRBV28, TRBJ1-2 and TRBJ2-5 was recorded in persistent disease.

With iRepertoire HTBI primers and Arm-PCR of CDR3 regions, TCR beta libraries were built. TCRdb passed the multiplex PCR reads through MiXCR, listing each CDR3 protein once. In the table there are around 450,000 distinct CDR3 sequences, 20% to 25% of which are singletons. The germline V gene encodes CDR1 MDHEN and CDR2 SYDVKM. The ends were cut back, 4 bases at V and 3 bases at J, with 12 bases in the middle. This CDR3 is built from 14 residues. The time point: persistent/refractory GD, antithyroid drugs over 5 years with positive TRAb. Extracted PBMC RNA gave rise to the TCR library. Enrollment of patients was through an endocrinology department in Xi'an, China.

The sequences come from peripheral blood mononuclear cells (PBMCs), collected when the disease was refractory, from a patient treated with antithyroid drugs. This TCR derives from a female donor with Graves disease. The chain is built from TRBV28 and TRBJ1-1, with TRBD1 as a possible D gene (5 bases). The CDR3 DNA sequence: TGTGCCAGCAGTTCACCTCAGGGATACACTGAAGCTTTCTTT. This encodes CASSSPQGYTEAFF.